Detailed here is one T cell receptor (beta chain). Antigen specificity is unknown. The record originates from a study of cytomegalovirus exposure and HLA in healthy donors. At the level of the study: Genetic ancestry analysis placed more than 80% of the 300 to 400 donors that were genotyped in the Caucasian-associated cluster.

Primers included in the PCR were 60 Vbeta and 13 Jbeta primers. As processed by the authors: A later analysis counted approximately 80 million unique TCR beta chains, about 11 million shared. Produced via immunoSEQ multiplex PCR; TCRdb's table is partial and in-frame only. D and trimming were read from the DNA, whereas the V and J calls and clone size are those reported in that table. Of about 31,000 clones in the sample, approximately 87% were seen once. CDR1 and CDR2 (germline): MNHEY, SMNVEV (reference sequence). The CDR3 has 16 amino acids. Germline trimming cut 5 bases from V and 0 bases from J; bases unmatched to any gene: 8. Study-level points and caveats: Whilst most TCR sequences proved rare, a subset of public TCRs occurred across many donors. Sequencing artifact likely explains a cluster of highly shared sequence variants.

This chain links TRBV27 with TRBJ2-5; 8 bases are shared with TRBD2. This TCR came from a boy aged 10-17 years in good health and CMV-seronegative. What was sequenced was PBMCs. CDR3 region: CASSHSGALYQETQYF. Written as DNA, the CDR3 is TGTGCCAGCAGTCATAGCGGGGCCTTGTACCAAGAGACCCAGTACTTC.